Each of the 21 T cell receptor beta chains below was sequenced from the same sample in a study of identical twins. TCRdb itself ran the 5' RACE reads through MiXCR, one entry per CDR3 protein. Among a few hundred thousand distinct CDR3 sequences listed, nearly 15% were seen once. These data were also reused for a study on yellow fever vaccine responses in identical twins.

The sample comprised CD4+ T cells sorted from blood. The receptors stem from a woman younger than 30 in good health.

This clonotype occurred many times. The CDR3 loop reads CASSLSAWDGYTF. DNA for the CDR3: TGTGCCAGCAGTCTAAGCGCTTGGGACGGCTACACCTTC. The V call is TRBV12-3 or TRBV12-4, the J call TRBJ1-2; TRBD1 might be the D (5 bases). Trimming removed 5 bases from V and 8 bases from J, with 15 bases in between. The CDR3 has 13 residues.

V is TRBV12-3 or TRBV12-4 and J is TRBJ2-4; TRBD2 agrees at 8 bases. V lost 5 bases to trimming and J lost 10 bases; unmatched junction nucleotides: 7. There are 13 residues in the CDR3. The DNA of the CDR3 is TGTGCCAGCAGTCGATCCGGGACTAGTATTCAGTACTTC. Its protein product is CASSRSGTSIQYF.

The chain joins TRBV4-2 to TRBJ2-2; 7 positions agree with TRBD2. The CDR3 runs 16 residues. CDR1 and CDR2 (germline): LGHNA, YNFKEQ. With 0 bases clipped from V and 2 bases from J, the junction kept 3 bases outside the gene matches. CDR3 sequence: CASSQDGGVNTGELFF. The DNA for the CDR3 is TGTGCCAGCAGCCAAGATGGGGGGGTTAACACCGGGGAGCTGTTTTTT.

This clonotype was found a few times. V and J are TRBV12-3 or TRBV12-4 and TRBJ2-2, with 7 bases lining up with TRBD1. V was pared by 5 bases and J by 3 bases, with 6 bases of the junction left unmatched. This CDR3 has 15 amino acids. Here the CDR3 reads CASSRQGLDTGELFF. As DNA, the CDR3 is TGTGCCAGCAGTCGACAGGGATTAGACACCGGGGAGCTGTTTTTT.

This clonotype was observed a handful of times. The chain is built from TRBV7-2 and TRBJ2-1, with 7 bases that match TRBD2. The germline gives CDR1 SGHTA, CDR2 FQGNSA. The V gene end was trimmed by 4 bases and the J gene end by 4 bases; junction bases not matched to a gene: 7. This CDR3 comprises 15 residues. The CDR3 here is CASSSSSGTYNEQFF. Here the CDR3 DNA reads TGTGCCAGCAGCTCCTCTAGCGGTACATACAATGAGCAGTTCTTC.

This clonotype was detected many times. The rearrangement joins TRBV5-1 to TRBJ2-7; the match to TRBD2 covers 10 bases. CDR1 is SGHRS and CDR2 is YFSETQ in the germline V gene. V lost 0 bases to trimming and J lost 2 bases; unmatched junction nucleotides: 8. The CDR3 has 17 amino acids. The DNA for the CDR3 is TGCGCCAGCAGCTTGGGCCTTAGCGGGAGGCTGCCCTACGAGCAGTACTTC. Protein: CASSLGLSGRLPYEQYF.

This clonotype came up a few times. The chain recombines TRBV7-3 with TRBJ2-1; D unclear. Germline assignment: CDR1 SGHTA and CDR2 FQGTGA. This CDR3 has 16 residues. Trimming cost V 5 bases and J 0 bases, with 14 bases left between them. The CDR3 region is CASSPREWGSYNEQFF. The DNA for the CDR3 is TGTGCCAGCAGCCCACGTGAGTGGGGCTCCTACAATGAGCAGTTCTTC. Full variable domain (rest looked up from reference TRBV7-3 and TRBJ2-1): GAGVSQTPSNKVTEKGKYVELRCDPISGHTALYWYRQSLGQGPEFLIYFQGTGAADDSGLPNDRFFAVRPEGSVSTLKIQRTERGDSAVYLCASSPREWGSYNEQFFGPGTRLTVL.

The J gene is TRBJ2-7, the V gene TRBV6-1; 8 nucleotides match TRBD1. The V and J ends lost 3 bases and 1 base, in that order; junction bases with no gene match: 5. Germline loops: CDR1 MNHNS, CDR2 SASEGT. CDR3 length equals 15 residues. Here the CDR3 reads CASSENRDRSYEQYV. CDR3 in DNA: TGTGCCAGCAGTGAGAACCGGGACAGGTCCTACGAGCAGTACGTC.

This chain links TRBV29-1 with TRBJ1-2; TRBD1 matches at 8 bases. The CDR3 runs to 13 residues. The junction had 4 bases not matched to a gene; V was cut back by 7 bases and J by 0 bases. Germline CDR1 SQVTM, CDR2 ANQGSEA. The CDR3 protein is CSDKTGANYGYTF. CDR3 bases: TGCAGCGACAAGACAGGGGCTAACTATGGCTACACCTTC.

This rearrangement joins TRBV5-5 to TRBJ2-2; possibly TRBD2 for D (5 bases). The germline V gene has CDR1 SGHKS and CDR2 YYEKEE (reference sequence). V lost 0 bases and J 4 bases, leaving 10 bases between the germline ends. This CDR3 has 15 residues. This chain's CDR3 is CASSLARLRTGELFF. The CDR3 region has the DNA TGTGCCAGCAGCTTGGCCCGACTACGCACCGGGGAGCTGTTTTTT.

This clonotype was counted between two and nine times. J is TRBJ2-5 and V is TRBV5-1; no clear D gene. V lost 1 base, J lost 0 bases, and 4 bases lay in between. Germline values: CDR1 SGHRS, CDR2 YFSETQ. The CDR3 runs to 13 residues. In DNA form, the CDR3 reads TGCGCCAGCAGCTTGCCTAACCAAGAGACCCAGTACTTC. This translates into CASSLPNQETQYF. The full variable domain, completed using reference TRBV5-1 and TRBJ2-5, is KAGVTQTPRYLIKTRGQQVTLSCSPISGHRSVSWYQQTPGQGLQFLFEYFSETQRNKGNFPGRFSGRQFSNSRSEMNVSTLELGDSALYLCASSLPNQETQYFGPGTRLLVL.

This clonotype was seen only a few times. V and J are TRBV5-6 and TRBJ2-2; TRBD2 matches 7 bases. This CDR3 contains 17 residues. J was trimmed by 6 bases and V by 2 bases; bases with no gene match: 13. Germline CDR1 is SGHDT and CDR2 is YYEEEE. CDR3: CASSFRPWREIAGELFF. DNA for the CDR3: TGTGCCAGCAGCTTCCGACCTTGGCGGGAGATCGCCGGGGAGCTGTTTTTT.

This clonotype was picked up a small number of times. The chain carries TRBV4-2 and TRBJ2-5; D may be TRBD2 (5 bases). From germline, CDR1 is LGHNA and CDR2 YNFKEQ. V was cut by 2 bases and J by 5 bases, with 9 bases left in between. This CDR3 is 13 amino acids long. The CDR3 sequence is CASSQIEGETQYF. For the CDR3, the DNA is TGTGCCAGCAGCCAAATAGAGGGTGAGACCCAGTACTTC.

This clonotype was recorded a few times. The chain links TRBV5-1 to TRBJ2-3; tentatively, D is TRBD2 (6 bases). From germline, CDR1 is SGHRS and CDR2 YFSETQ. Trimming pared 5 bases from V and 5 bases from J, leaving 21 bases between. CDR3 length equals 16 residues. The CDR3 sequence: CASSRDPPNGGDTQYF. The CDR3 DNA reads TGCGCCAGCAGTCGGGACCCCCCGAACGGGGGAGATACGCAGTATTTT.

This clonotype was counted a few times. This chain links TRBV7-2 with TRBJ2-2; no clear D gene. CDR1 SGHTA and CDR2 FQGNSA come from the germline V gene. The CDR3 runs to 15 residues. V lost 2 bases, J lost 5 bases, and 12 bases lay in between. DNA for the CDR3: TGTGCCAGCAGCTTAAGTGGGGTGTGGACCGGGGAGCTGTTTTTT. Residues: CASSLSGVWTGELFF.

In this sample, this clonotype turned up a few times. This chain connects TRBV20-1 to TRBJ2-5; D uncertain. Germline lookup yields CDR1 DFQATT and CDR2 SNEGSKA (reference sequence). There are 13 residues in the CDR3. V gave up 1 base and J gave up 1 base, with 7 bases separating them. The CDR3 reads CSARASFQETQYF. The CDR3 DNA follows: TGCAGTGCTAGAGCAAGCTTCCAAGAGACCCAGTACTTC.

J is TRBJ1-1 and V is TRBV6-1, with 7 bases that match TRBD1. CDR1 and CDR2 (germline): MNHNS, SASEGT. V was pared by 7 bases and J by 4 bases, with 15 bases of the junction left unmatched. This CDR3 is 16 amino acids long. CDR3 bases: TGTGCCAGCATCCCTCAGGGGGGCGCGAGGGGCACTGAAGCTTTCTTT. This encodes CASIPQGGARGTEAFF.

Points on this clonotype: One base away lies a much larger clone, so this may be a sequencing read error. The rearrangement uses TRBV15 and TRBJ2-3; D call uncertain. Between the trimmed V and J ends, which lost 2 bases and 2 bases, there was a span of 2 bases. Germline V gives CDR1 LNHNV, CDR2 YYDKDF (reference sequence). The CDR3 loop spans 12 amino acids. The CDR3 DNA reads as TGTGCCACCAGCAGATACACAGATACGCAGTATTTT. Encoded protein: CATSRYTDTQYF.

This clonotype occurred a few times. The chain recombines TRBV3-1 with TRBJ2-4, with 8 bases aligning to TRBD2. This CDR3 spans 14 amino acids. Losses at the gene ends were 1 base for V and 9 bases for J; bases not matched to a gene: 5. From germline, CDR1 is LGHDT and CDR2 YNNKEL (reference sequence). As DNA, the CDR3 is TGTGCCAGCAGCCAAGGCGGGGGGATTGGCATTCAGTACTTC. Translation: CASSQGGGIGIQYF.

This clonotype has only a few counts. For the CDR3, the DNA is TGTGCCAGCTCACCACTAATCAATGAGCAGTTCTTC. The encoded protein is CASSPLINEQFF. V gene TRBV18 combines with J gene TRBJ2-1; unclear D gene. The V end was cut by 1 base, the J end by 6 bases, with 4 bases between. CDR1 KGHSH and CDR2 LQKENI come from the germline V gene. CDR3 length: 12 amino acids.

This clonotype occurred many times. The J gene is TRBJ2-2, the V gene TRBV5-1; 9 bases map to TRBD1. The CDR3 runs to 16 residues. The germline V gene has CDR1 SGHRS and CDR2 YFSETQ. J lost 4 bases, V lost 0 bases, and 4 bases had no gene match. CDR3 DNA sequence: TGCGCCAGCAGCTTGGCCGGACAGGGGAGCACCGGGGAGCTGTTTTTT. Residues: CASSLAGQGSTGELFF.